These 23 T cell receptor beta chains originate from one sample sequenced in a study of cytomegalovirus exposure and HLA in healthy donors. PCR amplification relied on 60 Vbeta primers (plus 13 Jbeta primers). Clones were sequenced by immunoSEQ multiplex PCR, and TCRdb holds only the in-frame ones, with some missing. The sample carries approximately 210,000 clones, over 60% recorded once. Sequencing was carried out using PBMCs. These receptors were collected from a woman in her thirties or forties in good health and CMV-seronegative.

The rearrangement links TRBV7-2 to TRBJ2-2; the D gene is possibly TRBD2 (6 bases). Trimming cost V 7 bases and J 7 bases, with 13 bases left between them. The germline gives CDR1 SGHTA, CDR2 FQGNSA. The CDR3 loop spans 13 amino acids. This CDR3 is CASKRVRGGELFF. The CDR3 DNA reads TGTGCCAGCAAGAGGGTGCGGGGCGGGGAGCTGTTTTTT.

This clone was seen a few times. The genes are TRBV7-9 and TRBJ1-1; TRBD1 might be the D (6 bases). The CDR3 spans 15 residues. V gave up 5 bases and J gave up 3 bases, with 16 bases separating them. Germline loops: CDR1 SEHNR, CDR2 FQNEAQ (reference sequence). CDR3 region: CASSPGGAGDTEAFF. In nucleotides, the CDR3 is TGTGCCAGCAGCCCGGGGGGCGCAGGGGACACTGAAGCTTTCTTT.

The V gene is TRBV11-3, the J gene TRBJ1-1; TRBD1 matches 8 bases. The V gene end was trimmed by 4 bases and the J gene end by 1 base; junction bases not matched to a gene: 8. The CDR3 length is 16 residues. From germline, CDR1 is SGHNT and CDR2 YENEEA. The DNA for the CDR3 is TGTGCCAGCAGCTCCATGCAGGGGGCGCAGAACACTGAAGCTTTCTTT. Translation: CASSSMQGAQNTEAFF. Full variable domain (missing parts from reference TRBV11-3 and TRBJ1-1): EAGVVQSPRYKIIEKKQPVAFWCNPISGHNTLYWYLQNLGQGPELLIRYENEEAVDDSQLPKDRFSAERLKGVDSTLKIQPAELGDSAVYLCASSSMQGAQNTEAFFGQGTRLTVV.

CDR3 DNA sequence: TGCGCCAGCAGCCAAAGAGTACAGGGCGCTGGAAACACCATATATTTT. Translating it yields CASSQRVQGAGNTIYF. The chain employs TRBV5-1 and TRBJ1-3; D perhaps matches TRBD1 (6 bases). This CDR3 spans 16 amino acids. Germline loops: CDR1 SGHRS, CDR2 YFSETQ. Trimming removed 4 bases from V and 2 bases from J, with 16 bases in between.

This chain uses TRBV2 with TRBJ2-5; TRBD2 aligns across 8 bases. The ends lost 3 bases at V and 2 bases at J; junction bases unmatched: 5. The CDR3 extends over 15 amino acids. The V gene's germline CDR1 is SNHLY and CDR2 FYNNEI. CDR3 nucleotides: TGTGCCAGCAGTGATTTAGCGGGACGACAAGAGACCCAGTACTTC. It yields the protein CASSDLAGRQETQYF.

V gene TRBV11-1 combines with J gene TRBJ1-1; the match to TRBD1 covers 8 bases. The CDR3 runs to 17 residues. CDR1 is SGHAT and CDR2 is FQDESV in the germline V gene (reference sequence). V was pared by 6 bases and J by 0 bases, with 12 bases of the junction left unmatched. CDR3 DNA: TGTGCCAGCAGGCCAACGGGCAGGGGGCCCATGAACACTGAAGCTTTCTTT. Protein sequence: CASRPTGRGPMNTEAFF.

V is TRBV27 and J is TRBJ2-2; D gene uncertain. This CDR3 spans 12 amino acids. Trimming shortened V by 5 bases and J by 3 bases, and 4 bases separated the two germline ends. Germline lookup yields CDR1 MNHEY and CDR2 SMNVEV (reference sequence). CDR3 DNA sequence: TGTGCCAGCAGTCAATACACCGGGGAGCTGTTTTTT. Translated: CASSQYTGELFF.

This sequence joins TRBV6-1 and TRBJ1-5; D call uncertain. The CDR3 is 17 residues long. CDR1 and CDR2 from the germline V gene are MNHNS and SASEGT. The ends were cut back, 0 bases at V and 3 bases at J, with 15 bases in the middle. The CDR3: CASSEARGGGFNQPQHF. The CDR3 DNA reads TGTGCCAGCAGTGAAGCCCGAGGAGGCGGGTTCAATCAGCCCCAGCATTTT.

This chain joins TRBV9 and TRBJ2-3, with D unresolved. CDR1 is SGDLS, CDR2 YYNGEE, per germline. Trimming took off 0 bases at V and 5 bases at J, with 4 bases between the two ends. The CDR3 has 12 amino acids. The CDR3 sequence is CASSVGGDTQYF. The DNA of the CDR3 is TGTGCCAGCAGCGTAGGAGGAGATACGCAGTATTTT.

The chain has TRBV28 and TRBJ1-1; 10 bases line up with TRBD1. V dropped 3 bases and J dropped 8; count of bases not matched to a gene: 6. Germline V gives CDR1 MDHEN, CDR2 SYDVKM. The CDR3 runs 14 residues. CDR3 in DNA: TGTGCCAGCAGTTTGGCCGGGACAGGGGTCGAAGCTTTCTTT. Translating it yields CASSLAGTGVEAFF.

The rearrangement joins TRBV6-5 to TRBJ1-4; TRBD1 matches at 7 bases. V lost 1 base, J lost 5 bases, and 4 bases stayed unmatched. This CDR3 is built from 15 residues. Germline V gene sequence: CDR1 MNHEY, CDR2 SVGAGI. The CDR3 DNA reads TGTGCCAGCAGTTACTACCGGGACAGCAATGAAAAACTGTTTTTT. The encoded protein is CASSYYRDSNEKLFF.

This chain links TRBV25-1 with TRBJ2-7; D is undetermined. The germline V gene has CDR1 MGHDK and CDR2 SYGVNS. The CDR3 totals 14 residues. The V end lost 3 bases, the J end lost 1 base, and 10 bases lay between the germline ends. The CDR3: CASSDRGFSYEQYV. CDR3 in DNA: TGTGCCAGCAGTGATCGCGGCTTTTCCTACGAGCAGTACGTC.

The chain links TRBV11-2 to TRBJ2-1, with D unresolved. This CDR3 has 14 amino acids. Trimming cost V 5 bases and J 7 bases, with 15 bases left between them. Germline V lookup: CDR1 SGHAT, CDR2 FQNNGV. Here the CDR3 DNA reads TGTGCCAGCAGCCCCCTTAGTTCAGGTAATGAGCAGTTCTTC. This codes for CASSPLSSGNEQFF. The full variable domain, its missing parts supplied by reference TRBV11-2 and TRBJ2-1, is EAGVAQSPRYKIIEKRQSVAFWCNPISGHATLYWYQQILGQGPKLLIQFQNNGVVDDSQLPKDRFSAERLKGVDSTLKIQPAKLEDSAVYLCASSPLSSGNEQFFGPGTRLTVL.

The chain has TRBV2 and TRBJ2-7, with TRBD2 matching over 13 bases. The V segment lost 6 bases and the J segment 0 bases; nucleotides outside the gene matches: 8. This CDR3 region has 17 residues. Germline-derived CDR1 and CDR2 are SNHLY and FYNNEI. The CDR3 loop is CASSPGLAGARSYEQYF. The CDR3 DNA is TGTGCCAGCAGCCCCGGACTAGCGGGAGCACGCTCCTACGAGCAGTACTTC. Drawing the rest from reference TRBV2 and TRBJ2-7, the complete variable domain is EPEVTQTPSHQVTQMGQEVILRCVPISNHLYFYWYRQILGQKVEFLVSFYNNEISEKSEIFDDQFSVERPDGSNFTLKIRSTKLEDSAMYFCASSPGLAGARSYEQYFGPGTRLTVT.

The chain uses TRBV19 and TRBJ1-3; TRBD1 is a possible D gene (6 bases). Looked up from germline, CDR1 is LNHDA and CDR2 is SQIVND (reference sequence). This CDR3 region has 15 residues. Trimming left V 1 base short and J 0 bases short, with 7 bases between. The CDR3 is CASSIGDNSGNTIYF. DNA for the CDR3: TGTGCCAGTAGTATAGGGGACAACTCTGGAAACACCATATATTTT.

For the CDR3, the DNA is TGTGCCAGTAGTATGGCCGGGACAGGGACAGAGGGCTACACCTTC. This codes for CASSMAGTGTEGYTF. This chain connects TRBV19 to TRBJ1-2, with 9 bases that match TRBD1. The CDR3 is 15 amino acids. Trimming at V came to 3 bases and at J to 8 bases, leaving 10 bases not matched to a gene. CDR1 is LNHDA, CDR2 SQIVND, per germline (reference sequence).

This rearrangement joins TRBV10-2 to TRBJ2-5, with 7 bases identical to TRBD1. Trimming at V came to 3 bases and at J to 13 bases, leaving 5 bases not matched to a gene. The CDR3 contains 11 residues. Germline V gene data show CDR1 as WSHSY and CDR2 as SAAADI. As DNA, the CDR3 is TGCGCCAGCAGTGAAGGACAGGTTTCGTACTTC. Translation: CASSEGQVSYF.

This rearrangement joins TRBV7-8 to TRBJ2-2, with D tentatively TRBD1 (6 bases). Germline V CDR1 and CDR2: SGHVS, FQNEAQ. The CDR3 sequence is 16 residues long. Trimming removed 2 bases at V and 1 base at J, with 11 bases between. The DNA of the CDR3 is TGTGCCAGCAGCTTAAGGCCCAGGGGGAACACCGGGGAGCTGTTTTTT. It encodes CASSLRPRGNTGELFF.

This sequence joins TRBV6-6 and TRBJ2-3; 7 nucleotides align to TRBD1. The germline gives CDR1 MNHNY, CDR2 SVGAGI (reference sequence). The V segment lost 0 bases and the J segment 6 bases; nucleotides outside the gene matches: 0. CDR3 length: 13 amino acids. The DNA of the CDR3 is TGTGCCAGCAGTTACTCGACAGGGGATACGCAGTATTTT. It codes for CASSYSTGDTQYF.

This clone was recorded once. The J gene is TRBJ2-1, the V gene TRBV7-8, with a possible D match to TRBD2 (7 bases). Looked up from germline, CDR1 is SGHVS and CDR2 is FQNEAQ. The CDR3 length is 20 residues. V shed 2 bases and J shed 5 bases, with 28 bases lying between them. DNA for the CDR3: TGTGCCAGCAGCTTAACCTTCGGGTGGTCTAGGGAGGGGGGGGACAATGAGCAGTTCTTC. Its translation is CASSLTFGWSREGGDNEQFF.

This chain links TRBV7-9 with TRBJ2-5; 7 bases fit TRBD1. CDR1 is SEHNR and CDR2 is FQNEAQ in the germline V gene (reference sequence). The J segment lost 2 bases and the V segment lost 4 bases, leaving 7 bases of the junction unmatched. CDR3 length: 15 amino acids. CDR3: CASSSSTGIQETQYF. The CDR3 region has the DNA TGTGCCAGCAGCTCCTCGACAGGGATACAAGAGACCCAGTACTTC.

V usage is TRBV5-8 and J usage is TRBJ2-3; possibly TRBD1 for D (6 bases). Germline V gives CDR1 SGHTS, CDR2 YDEGEE. V lost 2 bases and J lost 3, with 7 bases in between. CDR3 length: 13 amino acids. In nucleotides, the CDR3 is TGTGCCAGCAGCTTCCAGGGGACAGATACGCAGTATTTT. Protein sequence: CASSFQGTDTQYF.

The V and J genes are TRBV7-6 and TRBJ2-3; weak D call: TRBD1 (7 bases). V gave up 9 bases and J gave up 2 bases, with 24 bases separating them. This CDR3 spans 17 amino acids. Germline loops: CDR1 SGHVS, CDR2 FNYEAQ. CDR3 sequence: CASSPIRRGLDTDTQYF. The DNA of the CDR3 is TGTGCCAGTTCCCCCATTCGGAGGGGGCTCGACACAGATACGCAGTATTTT.